This TCR beta chain is from a study of blood T cell repertoires in COVID-19. Study context: The United States, Italy and Spain were the sources of the acute and convalescent COVID-19 samples. PBMCs, B-cell-depleted T cells, or T cells provided the cDNA or gDNA that made up the material.

Trimming took 1 base from V and 5 from J, leaving 14 bases between them. This CDR3 contains 15 residues. Germline V gives CDR1 LNHDA, CDR2 SQIVND (reference sequence). As originally analysed: Amplification from reference gene primers served as the basis for estimated nucleated cell counts. Sequencing was performed with immunoSEQ multiplex PCR; in TCRdb, only in-frame clones are kept and a portion is missing. The V and J calls and clone size are taken from that table; D and trimming were inferred from the DNA. Of around 27,000 clones listed, approximately 94% are singletons. The sequencing sample was made of peripheral blood. V gene TRBV19 combines with J gene TRBJ2-5, with no clear D. This TCR derives from a human donor with active COVID-19. The donor label of this sample is uncertain. The DNA for the CDR3 is TGTGCCAGTAGTATAGGGCCTAGAGGATCGGAGACCCAGTACTTC. It codes for CASSIGPRGSETQYF.